This T cell receptor beta chain emerged from a study of OX40 agonist ivuxolimab in advanced cancers. Profiled with immunoSEQ multiplex PCR; TCRdb holds only in-frame clones, not every one. The data hold 60,000 to 80,000 clones, with 75% to 85% observed a single time. CDR3 size: 16 residues. The germline CDR1 and CDR2 sequences are MGHRA and YSYEKL. V was shortened by 0 bases and J by 4 bases, with 16 bases between the two germline ends. The chain employs TRBV4-1 and TRBJ2-7; D not resolved. This material consisted of CD4+ or CD8+ T cells sorted from blood, taken in a trial of the OX40 agonist ivuxolimab. The sequence came from an adult with an advanced solid tumor such as melanoma, head and neck, liver or kidney cancer. The CDR3 DNA reads as TGCGCCAGCAGCCAAGAACAGTCTGACAATAGATACGAGCAGTACTTC. The encoded protein is CASSQEQSDNRYEQYF.